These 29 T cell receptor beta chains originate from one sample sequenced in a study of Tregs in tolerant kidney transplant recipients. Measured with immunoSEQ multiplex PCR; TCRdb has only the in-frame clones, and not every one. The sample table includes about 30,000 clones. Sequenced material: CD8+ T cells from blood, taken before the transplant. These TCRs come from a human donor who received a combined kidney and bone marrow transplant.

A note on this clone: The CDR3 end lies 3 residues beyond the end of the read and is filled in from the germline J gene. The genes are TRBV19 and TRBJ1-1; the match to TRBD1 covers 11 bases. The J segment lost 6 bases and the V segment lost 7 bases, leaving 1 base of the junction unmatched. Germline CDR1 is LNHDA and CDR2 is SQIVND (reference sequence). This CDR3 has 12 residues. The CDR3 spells CASMGQGAEAFF. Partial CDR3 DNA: TGTGCCAGTATGGGACAGGGGGCTGAA.

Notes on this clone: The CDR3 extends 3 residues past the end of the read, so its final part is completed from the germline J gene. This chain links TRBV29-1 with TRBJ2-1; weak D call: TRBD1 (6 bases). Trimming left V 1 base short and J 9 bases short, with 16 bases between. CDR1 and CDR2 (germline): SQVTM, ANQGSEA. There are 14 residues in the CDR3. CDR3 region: CSVEGLAGVSEQFF. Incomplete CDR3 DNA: TGCAGCGTTGAAGGTCTCGCAGGGGTGAGTGAG.

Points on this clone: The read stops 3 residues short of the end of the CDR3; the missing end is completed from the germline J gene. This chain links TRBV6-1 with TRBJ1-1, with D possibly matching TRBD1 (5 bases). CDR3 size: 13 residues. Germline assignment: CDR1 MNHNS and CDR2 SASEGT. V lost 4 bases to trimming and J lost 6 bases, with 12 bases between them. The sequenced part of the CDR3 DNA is TGTGCCAGCAGTGCCTGGGGGGGGGCTGAA. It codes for CASSAWGGAE. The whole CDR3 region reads CASSAWGGAEAFF.

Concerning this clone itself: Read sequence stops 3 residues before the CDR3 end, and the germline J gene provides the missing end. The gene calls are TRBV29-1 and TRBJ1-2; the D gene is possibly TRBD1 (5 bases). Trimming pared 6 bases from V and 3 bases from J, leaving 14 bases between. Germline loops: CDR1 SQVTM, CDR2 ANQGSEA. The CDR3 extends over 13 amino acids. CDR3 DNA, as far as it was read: TGCAGCGTGGGGGGGGGTACGGACTATGGC. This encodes CSVGGGTDYG. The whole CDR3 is CSVGGGTDYGYTF.

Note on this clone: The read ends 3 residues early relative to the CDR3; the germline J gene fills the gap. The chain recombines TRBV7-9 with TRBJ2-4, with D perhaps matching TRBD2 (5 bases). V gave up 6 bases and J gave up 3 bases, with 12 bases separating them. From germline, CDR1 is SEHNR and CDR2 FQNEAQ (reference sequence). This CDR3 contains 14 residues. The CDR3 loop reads CASRSGSGKNIQYF. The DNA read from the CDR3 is TGTGCCAGCAGGAGCGGATCCGGCAAAAACATT.

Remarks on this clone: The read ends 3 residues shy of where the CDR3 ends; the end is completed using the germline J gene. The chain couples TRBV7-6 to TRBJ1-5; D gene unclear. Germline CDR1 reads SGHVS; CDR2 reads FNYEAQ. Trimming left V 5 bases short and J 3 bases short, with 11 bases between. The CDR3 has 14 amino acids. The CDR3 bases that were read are TGTGCCAGCAGCCGACAACGGCACAATCAGCCC. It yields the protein CASSRQRHNQP. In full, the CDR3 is CASSRQRHNQPQHF.

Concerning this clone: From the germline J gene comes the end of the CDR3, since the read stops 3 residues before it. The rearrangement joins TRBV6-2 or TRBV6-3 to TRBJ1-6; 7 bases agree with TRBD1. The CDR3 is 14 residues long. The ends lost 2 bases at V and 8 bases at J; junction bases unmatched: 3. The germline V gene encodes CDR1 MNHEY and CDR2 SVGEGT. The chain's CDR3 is CASSYADRDSPLHF. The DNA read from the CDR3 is TGTGCCAGCAGTTACGCAGACAGGGATTCACCC.

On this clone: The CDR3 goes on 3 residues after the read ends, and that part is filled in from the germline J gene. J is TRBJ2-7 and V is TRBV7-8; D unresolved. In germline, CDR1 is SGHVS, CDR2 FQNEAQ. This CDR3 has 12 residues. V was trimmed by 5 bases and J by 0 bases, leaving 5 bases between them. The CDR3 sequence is CASSPSSYEQYF. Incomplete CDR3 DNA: TGTGCCAGCAGCCCTAGCTCCTACGAG.

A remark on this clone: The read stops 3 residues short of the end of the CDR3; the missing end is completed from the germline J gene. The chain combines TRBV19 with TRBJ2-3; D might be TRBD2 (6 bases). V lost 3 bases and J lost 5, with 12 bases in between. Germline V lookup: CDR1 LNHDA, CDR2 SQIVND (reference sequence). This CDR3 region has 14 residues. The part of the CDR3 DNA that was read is TGTGCCAGTAGTATGGGCGGGGCTGGAGATACG. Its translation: CASSMGGAGDT. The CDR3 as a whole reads CASSMGGAGDTQYF.

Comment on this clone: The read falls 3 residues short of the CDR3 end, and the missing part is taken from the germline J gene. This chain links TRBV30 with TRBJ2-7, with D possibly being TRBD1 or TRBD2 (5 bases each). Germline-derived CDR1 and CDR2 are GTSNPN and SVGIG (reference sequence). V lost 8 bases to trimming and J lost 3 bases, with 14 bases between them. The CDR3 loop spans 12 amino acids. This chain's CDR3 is CAGTLSGYEQYF. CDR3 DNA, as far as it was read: TGTGCCGGGACCCTCTCGGGCTACGAG.

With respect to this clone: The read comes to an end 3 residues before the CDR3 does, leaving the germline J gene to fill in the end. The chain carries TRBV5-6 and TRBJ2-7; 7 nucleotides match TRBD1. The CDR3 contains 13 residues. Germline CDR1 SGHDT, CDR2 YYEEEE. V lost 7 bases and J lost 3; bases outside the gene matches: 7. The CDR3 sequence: CASASQGHYEQYF. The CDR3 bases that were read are TGTGCCAGCGCCTCACAGGGGCACTACGAG.

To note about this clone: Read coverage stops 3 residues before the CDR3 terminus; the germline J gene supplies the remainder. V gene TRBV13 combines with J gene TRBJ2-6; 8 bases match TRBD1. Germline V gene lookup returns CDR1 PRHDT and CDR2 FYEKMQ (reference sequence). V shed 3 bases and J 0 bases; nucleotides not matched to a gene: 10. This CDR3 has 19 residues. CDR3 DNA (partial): TGTGCCAGCAGCTTCTCTCCGGGACAGGACAACTCTGGGGCCAACGTC. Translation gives CASSFSPGQDNSGANV. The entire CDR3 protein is CASSFSPGQDNSGANVLTF. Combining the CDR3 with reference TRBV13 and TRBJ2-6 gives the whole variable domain AAGVIQSPRHLIKEKRETATLKCYPIPRHDTVYWYQQGPGQDPQFLISFYEKMQSDKGSIPDRFSAQQFSDYHSELNMSSLELGDSALYFCASSFSPGQDNSGANVLTFGAGSRLTVL.

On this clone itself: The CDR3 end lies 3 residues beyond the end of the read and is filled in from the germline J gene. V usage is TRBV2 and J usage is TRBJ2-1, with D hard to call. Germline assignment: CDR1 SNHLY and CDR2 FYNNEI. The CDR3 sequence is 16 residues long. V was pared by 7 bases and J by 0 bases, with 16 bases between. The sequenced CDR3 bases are TGTGCCAGCATACCCCCTGCGGTTAGCTCCTACAATGAG. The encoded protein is CASIPPAVSSYNE. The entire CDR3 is CASIPPAVSSYNEQFF.

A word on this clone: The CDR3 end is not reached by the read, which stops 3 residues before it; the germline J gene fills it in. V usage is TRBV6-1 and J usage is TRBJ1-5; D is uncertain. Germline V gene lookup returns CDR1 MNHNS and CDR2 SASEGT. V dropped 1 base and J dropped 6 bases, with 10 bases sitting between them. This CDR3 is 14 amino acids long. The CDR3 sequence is CASSEEGTFQPQHF. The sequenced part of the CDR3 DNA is TGTGCCAGCAGTGAAGAGGGTACCTTTCAGCCC.

The covered CDR3 bases are TGTGCCAGCAGCCTCAGGGGGAACACTGAA. As protein: CASSLRGNTE. The whole CDR3 region reads CASSLRGNTEAFF. The rearrangement links TRBV11-3 to TRBJ1-1; D might be TRBD1 (6 bases). The CDR3 end is not reached by the read, which stops 3 residues before it; the germline J gene fills it in. Trimming took off 5 bases at V and 1 base at J, with 8 bases between the two ends. CDR1 and CDR2 (germline): SGHNT, YENEEA. The CDR3 has 13 amino acids.

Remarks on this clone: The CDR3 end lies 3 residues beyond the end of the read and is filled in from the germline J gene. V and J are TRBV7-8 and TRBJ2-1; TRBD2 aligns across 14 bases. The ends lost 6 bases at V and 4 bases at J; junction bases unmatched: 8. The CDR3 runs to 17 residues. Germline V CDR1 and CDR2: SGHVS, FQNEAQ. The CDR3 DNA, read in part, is TGTGCCAGCAGGCGACTAGCGGGAGGGCCGGATTACAATGAG. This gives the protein CASRRLAGGPDYNE. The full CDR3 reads CASRRLAGGPDYNEQFF.

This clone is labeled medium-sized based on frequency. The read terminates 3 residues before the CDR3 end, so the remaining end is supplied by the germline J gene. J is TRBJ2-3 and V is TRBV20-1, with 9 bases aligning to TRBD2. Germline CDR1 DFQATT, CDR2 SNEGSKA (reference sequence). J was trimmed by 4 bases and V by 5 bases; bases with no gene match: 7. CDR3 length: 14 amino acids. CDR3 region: CSAGPGLASDTQYF. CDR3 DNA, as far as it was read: TGCAGTGCTGGACCGGGACTAGCTTCAGATACG.

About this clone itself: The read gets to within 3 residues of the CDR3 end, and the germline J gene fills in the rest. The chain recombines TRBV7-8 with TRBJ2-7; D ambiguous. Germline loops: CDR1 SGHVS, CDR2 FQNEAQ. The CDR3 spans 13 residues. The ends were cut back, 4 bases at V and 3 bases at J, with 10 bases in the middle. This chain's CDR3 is CASSYSAHYEQYF. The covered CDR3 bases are TGTGCCAGCAGCTATAGTGCCCACTACGAG. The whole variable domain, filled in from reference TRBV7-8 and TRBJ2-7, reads GAGVSQSPRYKVAKRGQDVALRCDPISGHVSLFWYQQALGQGPEFLTYFQNEAQLDKSGLPSDRFFAERPEGSVSTLKIQRTQQEDSAVYLCASSYSAHYEQYFGPGTRLTVT.

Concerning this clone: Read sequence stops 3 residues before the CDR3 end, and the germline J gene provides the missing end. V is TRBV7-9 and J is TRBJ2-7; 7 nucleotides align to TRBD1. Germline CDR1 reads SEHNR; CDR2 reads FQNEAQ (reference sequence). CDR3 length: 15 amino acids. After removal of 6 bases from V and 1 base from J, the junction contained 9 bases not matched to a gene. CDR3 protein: CASSWTGDESYEQYF. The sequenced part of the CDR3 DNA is TGTGCCAGCAGTTGGACAGGAGACGAATCCTACGAG. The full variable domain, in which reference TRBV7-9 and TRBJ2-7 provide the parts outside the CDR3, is DTGVSQNPRHKITKRGQNVTFRCDPISEHNRLYWYRQTLGQGPEFLTYFQNEAQLEKSRLLSDRFSAERPKGSFSTLEIQRTEQGDSAMYLCASSWTGDESYEQYFGPGTRLTVT.

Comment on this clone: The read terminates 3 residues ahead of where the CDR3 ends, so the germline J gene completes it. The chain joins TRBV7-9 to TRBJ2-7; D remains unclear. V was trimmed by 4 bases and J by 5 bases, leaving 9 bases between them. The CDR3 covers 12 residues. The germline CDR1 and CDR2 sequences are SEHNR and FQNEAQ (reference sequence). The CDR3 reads CASSSDTDEQYF. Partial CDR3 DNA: TGTGCCAGCAGCTCAGACACGGACGAG.

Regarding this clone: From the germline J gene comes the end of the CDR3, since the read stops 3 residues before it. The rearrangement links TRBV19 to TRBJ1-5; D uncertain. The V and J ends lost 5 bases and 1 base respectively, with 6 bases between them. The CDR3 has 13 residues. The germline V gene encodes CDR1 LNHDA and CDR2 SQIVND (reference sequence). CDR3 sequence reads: CASSPLSNQPQHF. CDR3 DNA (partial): TGTGCCAGTAGTCCCTTGAGCAATCAGCCC. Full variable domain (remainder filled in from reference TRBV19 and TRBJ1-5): DGGITQSPKYLFRKEGQNVTLSCEQNLNHDAMYWYRQDPGQGLRLIYYSQIVNDFQKGDIAEGYSVSREKKESFPLTVTSAQKNPTAFYLCASSPLSNQPQHFGDGTRLSIL.

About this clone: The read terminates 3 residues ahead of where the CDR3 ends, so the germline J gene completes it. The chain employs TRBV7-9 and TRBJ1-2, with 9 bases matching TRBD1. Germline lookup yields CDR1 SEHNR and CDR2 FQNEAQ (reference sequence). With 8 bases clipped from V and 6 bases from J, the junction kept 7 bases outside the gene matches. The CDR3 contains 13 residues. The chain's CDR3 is CASLPDRGDGYTF. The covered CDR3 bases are TGTGCCAGCTTACCGGACAGGGGTGATGGC.

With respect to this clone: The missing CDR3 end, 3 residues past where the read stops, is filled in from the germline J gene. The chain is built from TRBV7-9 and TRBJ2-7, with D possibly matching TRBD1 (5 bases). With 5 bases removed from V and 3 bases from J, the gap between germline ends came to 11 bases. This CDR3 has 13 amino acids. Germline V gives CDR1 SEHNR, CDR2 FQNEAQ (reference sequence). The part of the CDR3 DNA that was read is TGTGCCAGCAGCGCAGACAGTATCTACGAG. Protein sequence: CASSADSIYE. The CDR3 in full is CASSADSIYEQYF.

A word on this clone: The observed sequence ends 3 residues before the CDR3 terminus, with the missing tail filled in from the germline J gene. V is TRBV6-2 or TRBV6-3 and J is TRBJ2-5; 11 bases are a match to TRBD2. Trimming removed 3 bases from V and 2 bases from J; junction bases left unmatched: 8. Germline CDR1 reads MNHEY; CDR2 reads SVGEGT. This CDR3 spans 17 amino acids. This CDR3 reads CASSYRETSGRQETQYF. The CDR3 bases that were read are TGTGCCAGCAGTTATCGGGAAACTAGCGGGAGACAAGAGACC.

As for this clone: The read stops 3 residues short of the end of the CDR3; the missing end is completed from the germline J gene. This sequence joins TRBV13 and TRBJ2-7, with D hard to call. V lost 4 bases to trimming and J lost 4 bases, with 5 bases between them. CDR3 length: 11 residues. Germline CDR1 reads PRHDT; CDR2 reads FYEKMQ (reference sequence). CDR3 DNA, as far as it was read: TGTGCCAGCAGCTCCGGGTACGAG. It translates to CASSSGYE. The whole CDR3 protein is CASSSGYEQYF.

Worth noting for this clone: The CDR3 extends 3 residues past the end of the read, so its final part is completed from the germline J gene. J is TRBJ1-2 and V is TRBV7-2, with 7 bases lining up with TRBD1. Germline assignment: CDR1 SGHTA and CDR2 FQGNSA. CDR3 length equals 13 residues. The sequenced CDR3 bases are TGTGCCAGCAGCCTCGGGACAGAGATCGAC. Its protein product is CASSLGTEID. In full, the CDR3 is CASSLGTEIDYTF.

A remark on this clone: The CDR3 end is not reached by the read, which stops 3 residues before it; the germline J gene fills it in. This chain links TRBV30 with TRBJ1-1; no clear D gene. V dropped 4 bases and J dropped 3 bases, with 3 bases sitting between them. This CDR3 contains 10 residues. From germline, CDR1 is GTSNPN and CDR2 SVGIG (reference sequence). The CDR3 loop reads CAWKHTEAFF. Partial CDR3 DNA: TGTGCCTGGAAGCACACTGAA.

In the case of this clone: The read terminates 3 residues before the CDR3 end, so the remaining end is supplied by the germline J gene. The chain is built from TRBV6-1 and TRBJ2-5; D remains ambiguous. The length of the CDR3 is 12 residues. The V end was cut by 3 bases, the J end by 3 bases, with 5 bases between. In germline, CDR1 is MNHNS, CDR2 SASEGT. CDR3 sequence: CASSDLKETQYF. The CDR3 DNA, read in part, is TGTGCCAGCAGTGACCTAAAAGAGACC.

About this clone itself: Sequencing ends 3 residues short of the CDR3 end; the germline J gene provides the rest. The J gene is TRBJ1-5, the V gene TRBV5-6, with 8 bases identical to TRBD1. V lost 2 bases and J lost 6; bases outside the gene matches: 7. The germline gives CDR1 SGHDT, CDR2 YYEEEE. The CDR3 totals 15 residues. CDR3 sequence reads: CASSFLGQGGQPQHF. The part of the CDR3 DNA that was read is TGTGCCAGCAGCTTTCTCGGACAGGGCGGTCAGCCC.